A selection of T cell receptor beta chains follows, all from one sample in a study of blood T cell repertoires in COVID-19. Assay: immunoSEQ multiplex PCR; the TCRdb copy retains only in-frame clones and omits some. This sample has roughly 71,000 clones, with roughly 80% found just once. Sequencing used peripheral blood. These receptors all stem from a woman of 80 years or more with acute or convalescent COVID-19. CDR3s include the opening cysteine and the closing phenylalanine or tryptophan. D genes are given only for firm matches. A row's size may be missing; if present it is once, few, many or a size class.

>-|TRBV6-5|TRBD1|TRBJ2-7
CASTSGGGYEQYF
TGTGCCAGCACTTCAGGGGGCGGATACGAGCAGTACTTC
>once|TRBV9|-|TRBJ2-1
CASSARGLPNEQFF
TGTGCCAGCAGCGCCAGAGGGTTACCCAATGAGCAGTTCTTC
>-|TRBV2|TRBD2|TRBJ2-1
CASSRSGRANEQFF
TGTGCCAGCAGCCGTAGCGGGAGGGCGAATGAGCAGTTCTTC
>-|TRBV9|TRBD2|TRBJ2-3
CASSAGPQTSGSTDTQYF
TGTGCCAGCAGCGCCGGACCCCAGACTAGCGGGAGCACAGATACGCAGTATTTT
>-|TRBV5-1|TRBD2|TRBJ2-2
CASTHGGTNTGELFF
TGCGCCAGCACCCACGGGGGGACCAACACCGGGGAGCTGTTTTTT
>-|TRBV11-2|-|TRBJ2-5
CASRIQETQYF
TGTGCCAGCAGAATTCAGGAGACCCAGTACTTC
>-|TRBV3-1/TRBV3-2|TRBD2|TRBJ2-5
CASSQGMSSGNQETQYF
TGTGCCAGCAGCCAAGGGATGAGTAGCGGGAATCAAGAGACCCAGTACTTC
>-|TRBV29-1|TRBD2|TRBJ2-1
CSGGAGGEQFF
TGCAGCGGGGGGGCGGGAGGCGAGCAGTTCTTC
>-|TRBV19|TRBD1|TRBJ1-5
CASNSPVPIDRVSSNQPQHF
TGTGCCAGTAACTCTCCGGTCCCCATCGACAGGGTCAGTAGCAATCAGCCCCAGCATTTT
>-|TRBV11-2|TRBD1|TRBJ2-6
CASSLGTGVSSGANVLTF
TGTGCCAGCAGCTTAGGTACAGGGGTGTCGTCTGGGGCCAACGTCCTGACTTTC
>-|TRBV10-3|TRBD1|TRBJ2-1
CAIRPGQGHDEQFF
TGTGCCATCAGACCGGGACAGGGACACGATGAGCAGTTCTTC
>-|TRBV7-9|-|TRBJ2-2
CASSLGVDRSGELFF
TGTGCCAGCAGCTTGGGAGTGGACAGATCAGGGGAGCTGTTTTTT
>-|TRBV5-5|-|TRBJ2-1
CASSLDFAYNEQFF
TGTGCCAGCAGCCTCGACTTCGCTTACAATGAGCAGTTCTTC
>-|TRBV9|-|TRBJ1-2
CASSVDTSNYGYTF
TGTGCCAGCAGCGTTGACACATCTAACTATGGCTACACCTTC
>-|TRBV6-5|TRBD1|TRBJ1-1
CASRKDRGLWAFF
TGTGCCAGCAGAAAGGACAGGGGGCTTTGGGCTTTCTTT
>few|TRBV5-1|-|TRBJ1-2
CASGTGDTYGYTF
TGCGCCAGCGGTACCGGGGACACCTATGGCTACACCTTC
>-|TRBV5-5|TRBD1|TRBJ2-5
CASSWDRVETQYF
TGTGCCAGCAGCTGGGACAGGGTAGAGACCCAGTACTTC
>few|TRBV6-6|-|TRBJ1-1
CAIAQDGVLTEAFF
TGTGCCATCGCCCAAGACGGGGTTTTAACTGAAGCTTTCTTT
>-|TRBV13|TRBD2|TRBJ2-7
CASSQGLASEQYF
TGTGCCAGCAGTCAGGGACTAGCGAGCGAGCAGTACTTC
>-|TRBV29-1|-|TRBJ1-5
CSVEEASNQPQHF
TGCAGCGTTGAAGAAGCTAGCAATCAGCCCCAGCATTTT
>few|TRBV4-1|-|TRBJ1-4
CASSLDSRSEKLFF
TGCGCCAGCAGCCTGGACAGCCGAAGCGAAAAACTGTTTTTT
>-|TRBV9|-|TRBJ1-6
CASSVDPGNSPLHF
TGTGCCAGCAGCGTAGACCCGGGGAATTCACCCCTCCACTTT
>once|TRBV11-1|-|TRBJ1-2
CASSPSGPGGYTF
TGTGCCAGCAGCCCCTCCGGTCCGGGAGGCTACACCTTC
>-|TRBV24-1|TRBD2|TRBJ2-3
CATSDPAGGPEDTQYF
TGTGCCACCAGTGATCCAGCGGGAGGGCCTGAAGATACGCAGTATTTT
>-|TRBV7-9|-|TRBJ1-4
CASSSVGQSVYGSEKLFF
TGTGCCAGCAGCTCCGTTGGACAATCGGTCTACGGCAGTGAAAAACTGTTTTTT
>once|TRBV2|TRBD2|TRBJ2-5
CADSSSGVQETQYF
TGTGCCGACAGTTCTAGCGGGGTGCAAGAGACCCAGTACTTC
>-|TRBV25-1|TRBD1|TRBJ2-7
CASSDILDREDYEQYF
TGTGCCAGCAGTGACATACTGGACAGGGAGGACTACGAGCAGTACTTC